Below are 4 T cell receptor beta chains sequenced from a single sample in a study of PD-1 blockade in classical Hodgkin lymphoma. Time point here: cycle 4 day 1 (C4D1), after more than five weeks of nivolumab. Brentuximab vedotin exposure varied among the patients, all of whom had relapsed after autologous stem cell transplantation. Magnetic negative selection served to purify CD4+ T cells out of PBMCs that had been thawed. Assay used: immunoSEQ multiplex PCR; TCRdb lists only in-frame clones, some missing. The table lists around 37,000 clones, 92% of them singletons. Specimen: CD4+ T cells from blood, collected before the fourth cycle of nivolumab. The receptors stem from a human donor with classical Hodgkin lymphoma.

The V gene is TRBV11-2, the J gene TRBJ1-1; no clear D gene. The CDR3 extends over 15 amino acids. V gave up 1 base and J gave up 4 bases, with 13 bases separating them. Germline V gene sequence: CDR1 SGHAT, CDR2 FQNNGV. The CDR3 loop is CASSLASWELTEAFF. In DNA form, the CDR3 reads TGTGCCAGCAGCTTAGCAAGTTGGGAGCTCACTGAAGCTTTCTTT.

The CDR3 sequence is CASSLEGGEQYF. CDR3 in DNA: TGTGCCAGCAGCTTAGAGGGGGGCGAGCAGTACTTC. This chain uses TRBV7-6 with TRBJ2-7, with D perhaps given as TRBD1 or TRBD2 (6 bases each). The CDR3 consists of 12 residues. Germline V lookup: CDR1 SGHVS, CDR2 FNYEAQ. V lost 1 base to trimming and J lost 6 bases, with 7 bases between them.

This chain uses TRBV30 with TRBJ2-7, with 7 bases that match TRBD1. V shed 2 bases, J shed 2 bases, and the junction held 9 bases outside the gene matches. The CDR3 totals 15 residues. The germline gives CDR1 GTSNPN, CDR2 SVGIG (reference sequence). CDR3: CAWSRGWDRAYEQYF. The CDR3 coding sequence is TGTGCCTGGAGTAGAGGTTGGGACAGAGCCTACGAGCAGTACTTC. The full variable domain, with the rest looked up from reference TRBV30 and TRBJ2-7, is SQTIHQWPATLVQPVGSPLSLECTVEGTSNPNLYWYRQAAGRGLQLLFYSVGIGQISSEVPQNLSASRPQDRQFILSSKKLLLSDSGFYLCAWSRGWDRAYEQYFGPGTRLTVT.

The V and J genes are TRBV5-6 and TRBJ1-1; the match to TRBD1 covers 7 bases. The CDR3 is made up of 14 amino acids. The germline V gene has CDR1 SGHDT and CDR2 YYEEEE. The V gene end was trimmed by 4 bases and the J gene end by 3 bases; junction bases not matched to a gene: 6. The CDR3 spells CASSGLTGDTEAFF. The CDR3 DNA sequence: TGTGCCAGCAGCGGTTTAACAGGGGACACTGAAGCTTTCTTT.